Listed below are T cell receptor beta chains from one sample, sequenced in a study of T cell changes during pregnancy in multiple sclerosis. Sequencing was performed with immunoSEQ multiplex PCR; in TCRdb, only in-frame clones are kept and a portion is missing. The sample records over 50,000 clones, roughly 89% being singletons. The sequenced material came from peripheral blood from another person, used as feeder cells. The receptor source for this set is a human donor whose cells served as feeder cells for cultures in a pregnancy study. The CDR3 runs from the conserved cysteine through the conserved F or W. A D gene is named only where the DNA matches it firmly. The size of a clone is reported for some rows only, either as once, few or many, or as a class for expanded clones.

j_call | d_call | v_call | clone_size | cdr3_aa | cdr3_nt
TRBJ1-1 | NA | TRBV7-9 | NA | CASSRGGGNTEAFF | TGTGCCAGCAGCCGGGGCGGGGGCAACACTGAAGCTTTCTTT
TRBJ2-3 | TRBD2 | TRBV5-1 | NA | CASEREGLMGPDTQYF | TGCGCCAGCGAGCGGGAGGGTTTAATGGGCCCAGATACGCAGTATTTT
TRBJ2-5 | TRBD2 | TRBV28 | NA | CASSLGIAGVETQYF | TGTGCCAGCAGTTTAGGGATAGCGGGAGTGGAGACCCAGTACTTC
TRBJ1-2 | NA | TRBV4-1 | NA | CASSQVARGDYGYTF | TGCGCCAGCAGCCAAGTAGCCAGGGGCGACTATGGCTACACCTTC
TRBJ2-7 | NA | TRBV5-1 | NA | CASSLTGQWNEQYF | TGCGCCAGCAGCTTAACAGGGCAGTGGAACGAGCAGTACTTC
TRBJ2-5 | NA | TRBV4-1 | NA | CASSQVGGASGQETQYF | TGCGCCAGCAGCCAAGTGGGGGGCGCTAGCGGACAAGAGACCCAGTACTTC
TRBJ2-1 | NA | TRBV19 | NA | CASHSWGRTYNEQFF | TGTGCCAGTCATTCGTGGGGGAGAACCTACAATGAGCAGTTCTTC
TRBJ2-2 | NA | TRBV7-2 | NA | CASSPTGGPTGELFF | TGTGCCAGCAGCCCGACGGGCGGCCCCACCGGGGAGCTGTTTTTT
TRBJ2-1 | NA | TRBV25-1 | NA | CASSEFENEQFF | TGTGCCAGCAGTGAATTTGAGAATGAGCAGTTCTTC
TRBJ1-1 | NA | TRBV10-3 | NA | CAISEQAGAEAFF | TGTGCCATCAGTGAACAGGCGGGGGCTGAAGCTTTCTTT
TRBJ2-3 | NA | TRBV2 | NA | CASSEVASLQGDTQYF | TGTGCCAGCAGTGAAGTGGCTAGCCTACAGGGCGATACGCAGTATTTT
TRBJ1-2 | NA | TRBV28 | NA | CASSLGSYGYTF | TGTGCCAGCAGCCTCGGGTCGTATGGCTACACCTTC
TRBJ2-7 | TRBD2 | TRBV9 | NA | CASSPRTSGSLYEQYF | TGTGCCAGCAGCCCAAGGACTAGCGGGTCTTTGTACGAGCAGTACTTC
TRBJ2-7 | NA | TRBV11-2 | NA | CASSFGPRDYEQYF | TGTGCCAGCAGCTTCGGCCCAAGGGACTACGAGCAGTACTTC
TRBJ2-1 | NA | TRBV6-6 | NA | CASSYSNGDEQFF | TGTGCCAGCAGTTACTCGAACGGGGATGAGCAGTTCTTC
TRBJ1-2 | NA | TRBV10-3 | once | CAISVGGASGANYGYTF | TGTGCCATCAGTGTGGGAGGGGCAAGTGGAGCTAACTATGGCTACACCTTC
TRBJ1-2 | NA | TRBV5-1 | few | CASSLGDLPMIGNGYTF | TGCGCCAGCAGCTTGGGCGACTTACCTATGATCGGAAATGGCTACACCTTC
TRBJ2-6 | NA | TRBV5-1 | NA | CASSPPGAGANVLTF | TGCGCCAGCAGCCCCCCCGGGGCCGGGGCCAACGTCCTGACTTTC
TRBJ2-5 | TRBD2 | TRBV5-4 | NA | CASSLARGGRETQYF | TGTGCCAGCAGCTTGGCCCGGGGGGGCCGGGAGACCCAGTACTTC
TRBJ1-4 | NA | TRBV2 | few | CASRFEVKLFF | TGTGCCAGCAGATTCGAGGTAAAACTGTTTTTT
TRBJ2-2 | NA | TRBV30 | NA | CAWSVGGTGELFF | TGTGCCTGGAGTGTCGGCGGTACCGGGGAGCTGTTTTTT
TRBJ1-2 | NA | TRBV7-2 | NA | CASSVNGGGRGILSGYTF | TGTGCCAGCAGCGTAAACGGTGGAGGGAGGGGGATACTATCTGGCTACACCTTC
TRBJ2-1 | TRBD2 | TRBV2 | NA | CASSDGLAGVREQFF | TGTGCCAGCAGTGATGGACTAGCGGGAGTAAGGGAGCAGTTCTTC
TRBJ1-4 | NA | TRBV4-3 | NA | CASSLGQFNEKLFF | TGCGCCAGCAGCCTAGGACAGTTTAATGAAAAACTGTTTTTT
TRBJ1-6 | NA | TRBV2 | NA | CASSASRAANSPLHF | TGTGCCAGCAGTGCGAGCAGGGCAGCAAATTCACCCCTCCACTTT
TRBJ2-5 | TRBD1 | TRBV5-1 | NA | CASSLFQGEETQYF | TGCGCCAGCAGCTTGTTCCAGGGGGAGGAGACCCAGTACTTC
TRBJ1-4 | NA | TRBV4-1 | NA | CASSLFGNEKLFF | TGCGCCAGCAGCCTCTTCGGGAATGAAAAACTGTTTTTT
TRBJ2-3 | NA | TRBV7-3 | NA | CASSFNRGGDTQYF | TGTGCCAGCAGCTTTAACCGAGGGGGGGATACGCAGTATTTT
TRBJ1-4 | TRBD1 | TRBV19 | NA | CASSIGAGGIEKLFF | TGTGCCAGTAGTATAGGCGCAGGGGGCATTGAAAAACTGTTTTTT